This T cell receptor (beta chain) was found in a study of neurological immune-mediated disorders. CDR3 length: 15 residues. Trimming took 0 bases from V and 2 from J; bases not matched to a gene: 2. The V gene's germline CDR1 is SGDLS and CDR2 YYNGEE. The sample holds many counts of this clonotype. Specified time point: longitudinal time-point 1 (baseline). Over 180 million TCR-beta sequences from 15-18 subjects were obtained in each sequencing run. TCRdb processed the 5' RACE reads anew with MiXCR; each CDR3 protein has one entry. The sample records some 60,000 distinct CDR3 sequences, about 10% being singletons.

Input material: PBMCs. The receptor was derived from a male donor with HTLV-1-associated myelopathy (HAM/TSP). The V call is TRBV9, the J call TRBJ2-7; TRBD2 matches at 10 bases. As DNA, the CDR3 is TGTGCCAGCAGCGTAGCCGGGACTAGCGCCTACGAGCAGTACTTC. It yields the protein CASSVAGTSAYEQYF.